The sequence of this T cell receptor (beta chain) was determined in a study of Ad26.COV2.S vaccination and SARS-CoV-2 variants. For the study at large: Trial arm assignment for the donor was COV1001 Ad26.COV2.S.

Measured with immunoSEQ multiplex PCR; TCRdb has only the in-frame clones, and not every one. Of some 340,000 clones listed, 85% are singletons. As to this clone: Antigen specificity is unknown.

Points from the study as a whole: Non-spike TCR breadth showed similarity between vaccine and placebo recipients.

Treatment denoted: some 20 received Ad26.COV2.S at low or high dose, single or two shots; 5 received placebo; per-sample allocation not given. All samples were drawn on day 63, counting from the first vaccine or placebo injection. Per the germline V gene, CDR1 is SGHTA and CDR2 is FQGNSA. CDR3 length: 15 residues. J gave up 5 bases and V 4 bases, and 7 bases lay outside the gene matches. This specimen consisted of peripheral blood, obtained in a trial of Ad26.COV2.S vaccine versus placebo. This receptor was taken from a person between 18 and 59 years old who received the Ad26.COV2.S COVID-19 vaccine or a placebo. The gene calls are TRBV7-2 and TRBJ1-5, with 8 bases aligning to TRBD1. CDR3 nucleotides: TGTGCCAGCAGCTCCCACAGGGGGGGTGATCAGCCCCAGCATTTT. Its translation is CASSSHRGGDQPQHF.